Presented here are 7 T cell receptor beta chains from one specimen sequenced in a study of blood T cell repertoires in COVID-19. Assay used: immunoSEQ multiplex PCR; TCRdb lists only in-frame clones, some missing. The sample has 85,000 to 130,000 clones; 70% to 75% are singletons. Sequencing was carried out using peripheral blood. The receptors shown here come from a human donor with acute or convalescent COVID-19. The donor label of this sample is uncertain.

The genes are TRBV7-9 and TRBJ2-1; tentative D call: TRBD1 (5 bases). CDR3 length equals 16 residues. Deletions cut 4 bases from V and 2 bases from J, with 15 bases between. Germline V gene lookup returns CDR1 SEHNR and CDR2 FQNEAQ (reference sequence). CDR3 in amino acids: CASSSPTANPYNEQFF. Here the CDR3 DNA reads TGTGCCAGCAGCTCACCGACAGCCAATCCCTACAATGAGCAGTTCTTC.

The chain uses TRBV7-8 and TRBJ1-1, with a possible D match to TRBD1 (6 bases). V shed 2 bases and J shed 5 bases, with 12 bases lying between them. Germline CDR1 reads SGHVS; CDR2 reads FQNEAQ. The CDR3 runs to 14 residues. CDR3 sequence reads: CASSLTAQGTEAFF. CDR3 coding DNA: TGTGCCAGCAGCTTAACAGCCCAGGGGACTGAAGCTTTCTTT.

The V call is TRBV27, the J call TRBJ1-2; the match to TRBD1 covers 10 bases. Germline V CDR1 and CDR2: MNHEY, SMNVEV (reference sequence). The trim removed 6 bases at V and 6 bases at J, leaving 10 bases unmatched. There are 15 residues in the CDR3. CDR3 in amino acids: CASRGGQGMYDGYTF. The CDR3 DNA reads as TGTGCCAGCAGAGGGGGACAGGGGATGTACGATGGCTACACCTTC.

The chain joins TRBV6-5 to TRBJ2-1; tentative D call: TRBD2 (5 bases). The CDR3 consists of 13 residues. With 7 bases removed from V and 14 bases from J, the gap between germline ends came to 21 bases. Germline assignment: CDR1 MNHEY and CDR2 SVGAGI. The CDR3 DNA reads TGTGCCAGCAAACCCCGAGGAGGATACCCTGAGTTCTTC. It encodes CASKPRGGYPEFF.

This chain links TRBV5-1 with TRBJ1-6, with D unresolved. Trimming left V 0 bases short and J 11 bases short, with 12 bases between. Germline CDR1 is SGHRS and CDR2 is YFSETQ. This CDR3 has 14 amino acids. CDR3 bases: TGCGCCAGCAGCTTGGAGCTCTCTAGCCCACCCCTCCACTTT. Its translation: CASSLELSSPPLHF. The full variable domain, its missing parts supplied by reference TRBV5-1 and TRBJ1-6, is KAGVTQTPRYLIKTRGQQVTLSCSPISGHRSVSWYQQTPGQGLQFLFEYFSETQRNKGNFPGRFSGRQFSNSRSEMNVSTLELGDSALYLCASSLELSSPPLHFGNGTRLTVT.

This sequence joins TRBV7-2 and TRBJ1-5; D remains unclear. The V and J ends lost 0 bases and 5 bases respectively, with 11 bases between them. Germline CDR1 reads SGHTA; CDR2 reads FQGNSA. This CDR3 comprises 15 residues. The DNA for the CDR3 is TGTGCCAGCAGCTTAGCTGGAGGTACTTATCAGCCCCAGCATTTT. Its translation is CASSLAGGTYQPQHF.

As DNA, the CDR3 is TGCGCCAGCCTCAGGGATAGCGGGGGAGTTAACTACGAGCAGTACGTC. This encodes CASLRDSGGVNYEQYV. The rearrangement uses TRBV5-1 and TRBJ2-7; 9 bases map to TRBD2. This CDR3 contains 16 residues. The trim removed 7 bases at V and 3 bases at J, leaving 14 bases unmatched. Looked up from germline, CDR1 is SGHRS and CDR2 is YFSETQ.